Following are 28 T cell receptor beta chains from one sample sequenced in a study of cytomegalovirus exposure and HLA in healthy donors. PCR amplification relied on 60 Vbeta primers (plus 13 Jbeta primers). Produced via immunoSEQ multiplex PCR; TCRdb's table is partial and in-frame only. The data hold 95,000 to 150,000 clones, with approximately 79% observed a single time. Sequencing input: PBMCs. Receptors originate from a man between 25 and 39 years old in good health and CMV-seronegative.

The chain couples TRBV29-1 to TRBJ2-7; D unclear. The CDR3 runs to 13 residues. Germline V gives CDR1 SQVTM, CDR2 ANQGSEA. V lost 3 bases, J lost 5 bases, and 14 bases lay in between. The DNA for the CDR3 is TGCAGCGTTGATTCAGGATTTAAGAACGAGCAGTACTTC. This translates into CSVDSGFKNEQYF.

As to this clone: One junction end does not reproduce the germline sequence, and a read error may be involved. The chain carries TRBV4-3 and TRBJ2-6; TRBD1 might be the D (5 bases). Germline V lookup: CDR1 LGHNA, CDR2 YSLEER. CDR3 length: 16 amino acids. The CDR3 protein is CASSQDSANGANGLTF. The CDR3 DNA is TGCGCCAGCAGCCAAGATAGTGCAAATGGGGCCAACGGCCTGACTTTC.

The chain carries TRBV6-1 and TRBJ1-2; the match to TRBD1 covers 7 bases. Germline-derived CDR1 and CDR2 are MNHNS and SASEGT. The junction had 10 bases not matched to a gene; V was cut back by 8 bases and J by 4 bases. This CDR3 is 14 amino acids long. The CDR3 region has the DNA TGTGCCAGCTCCCCGACAGGGTCCTTCTATGGCTACACCTTC. This gives the protein CASSPTGSFYGYTF.

This clone was seen only a few times. The rearrangement uses TRBV2 and TRBJ2-5, with D possibly matching TRBD2 (5 bases). Trimming stripped 2 bases from V and 6 bases from J, with 13 bases between. The CDR3 has 14 amino acids. The germline V gene has CDR1 SNHLY and CDR2 FYNNEI. The CDR3 DNA reads TGTGCCAGCAGTGAAATGGGAGCGCGGCAGACCCAGTACTTC. Translating it yields CASSEMGARQTQYF.

The chain has TRBV7-2 and TRBJ2-2; D possibly corresponds to TRBD1 (6 bases). The V gene lost 1 base and the J gene lost 6 bases, with 18 bases spanning the gap. The CDR3 is 17 amino acids. The germline V gene encodes CDR1 SGHTA and CDR2 FQGNSA. The CDR3 DNA sequence: TGTGCCAGCAGCTTAGGATGGGGTCAGGGGATCGCCGGGGAGCTGTTTTTT. Its translation: CASSLGWGQGIAGELFF.

This chain connects TRBV7-6 to TRBJ1-2; D possibly corresponds to TRBD1 (5 bases). Trimming took 8 bases from V and 9 from J, leaving 19 bases between them. Germline assignment: CDR1 SGHVS and CDR2 FNYEAQ. There are 13 residues in the CDR3. The CDR3 bases are TGTGCCAGCCGCGGGGCGGCCGGTGCGAGCTACACCTTC. Its protein product is CASRGAAGASYTF.

This clone was seen a few times. The rearrangement links TRBV25-1 to TRBJ1-1; D is perhaps TRBD1 (6 bases). From germline, CDR1 is MGHDK and CDR2 SYGVNS. The CDR3 runs to 15 residues. The ends were cut back, 0 bases at V and 5 bases at J, with 13 bases in the middle. CDR3 loop: CASSEYKGDRTEAFF. The CDR3 DNA is TGTGCCAGCAGTGAATATAAGGGGGATCGGACTGAAGCTTTCTTT.

The chain combines TRBV5-5 with TRBJ1-2; no clear D gene. Trimming left V 0 bases short and J 0 bases short, with 15 bases between. CDR1 is SGHKS and CDR2 is YYEKEE in the germline V gene (reference sequence). The CDR3 length is 17 residues. The CDR3 protein is CASSLAVAASANYGYTF. DNA of the CDR3: TGTGCCAGCAGCTTGGCCGTGGCGGCTTCAGCTAACTATGGCTACACCTTC.

The CDR3 nucleotides read TGTGCCACCAGCAGAGCCTCGGGACAGGGCTACGAGCAGTACTTC. Encoded protein: CATSRASGQGYEQYF. V gene TRBV15 combines with J gene TRBJ2-7, with 9 bases lining up with TRBD1. This CDR3 comprises 15 residues. V shed 1 base, J shed 3 bases, and the junction held 4 bases outside the gene matches. CDR1 LNHNV and CDR2 YYDKDF come from the germline V gene (reference sequence).

The gene calls are TRBV5-1 and TRBJ2-2, with D perhaps matching TRBD2 (6 bases). Germline V gene data show CDR1 as SGHRS and CDR2 as YFSETQ. CDR3 length: 14 residues. The V gene lost 6 bases and the J gene lost 4 bases, with 13 bases spanning the gap. CDR3 loop: CASKFGGGTGELFF. As DNA, the CDR3 is TGCGCCAGCAAATTTGGGGGAGGCACCGGGGAGCTGTTTTTT.

As for this clone: The same CDR3 can be traced to other DNA sequences in this sample. The chain carries TRBV5-6 and TRBJ2-7; the D gene is possibly TRBD2 (5 bases). The length of the CDR3 is 18 residues. Germline V gene lookup returns CDR1 SGHDT and CDR2 YYEEEE. V dropped 4 bases and J dropped 3 bases, with 26 bases sitting between them. The chain's CDR3 is CASSLVPGYWGESYEQYF. As DNA, the CDR3 is TGTGCCAGCAGCCTGGTTCCGGGGTATTGGGGTGAGAGCTACGAGCAGTACTTC.

V and J are TRBV6-1 and TRBJ2-7; 7 nucleotides match TRBD1. Per germline, CDR1 MNHNS and CDR2 SASEGT. The V and J ends lost 7 bases and 2 bases, in that order; junction bases with no gene match: 11. This CDR3 is 15 amino acids long. The chain's CDR3 is CASTPSAGGAYEQYF. CDR3 DNA sequence: TGTGCCAGCACCCCTTCGGCAGGGGGTGCCTACGAGCAGTACTTC.

This chain joins TRBV30 and TRBJ1-3, with D possibly being TRBD1 (5 bases). V was trimmed by 0 bases and J by 2 bases, leaving 8 bases between them. The germline CDR1 and CDR2 sequences are GTSNPN and SVGIG (reference sequence). The CDR3 consists of 14 residues. CDR3 protein: CAWSVPGAGNTIYF. CDR3 nucleotide sequence: TGTGCCTGGAGTGTACCGGGGGCTGGAAACACCATATATTTT.

The chain has TRBV9 and TRBJ2-1, with 7 bases identical to TRBD1. CDR1 is SGDLS and CDR2 is YYNGEE in the germline V gene. This CDR3 has 16 residues. J was trimmed by 0 bases and V by 0 bases; bases with no gene match: 3. CDR3 loop: CASSVGTGSSYNEQFF. The CDR3 DNA reads TGTGCCAGCAGCGTAGGGACAGGAAGCTCCTACAATGAGCAGTTCTTC.

The genes are TRBV15 and TRBJ1-1, with D tentatively TRBD1 (5 bases). The germline V gene has CDR1 LNHNV and CDR2 YYDKDF (reference sequence). V was cut by 5 bases and J by 8 bases, with 15 bases left in between. The CDR3 runs to 13 residues. The CDR3 nucleotides are TGTGCCACCAGCGGACTACAGGAGGGGGAAGCTTTCTTT. It encodes CATSGLQEGEAFF.

The J gene is TRBJ2-7, the V gene TRBV1; the table assigns TRBD1, which was not confirmed against the DNA. TRBV1 is deemed a pseudogene. The CDR3 spans 16 residues. CDR3 in DNA: TGCACCAGCAGCTGGCTGACAGAGGCGAGAACCTACGAGCAGTACTTC. Residues: CTSSWLTEARTYEQYF.

This CDR3 is CASRGLAGMYQETQYF. Written as DNA, the CDR3 is TGTGCCAGCAGAGGACTAGCGGGGATGTACCAAGAGACCCAGTACTTC. The J gene is TRBJ2-5, the V gene TRBV7-8; 12 bases map to TRBD2. V was clipped by 6 bases and J by 0 bases; unmatched bases: 5. Looked up from germline, CDR1 is SGHVS and CDR2 is FQNEAQ. This CDR3 is built from 16 residues.

The J gene is TRBJ1-1, the V gene TRBV14; no firm D call. This CDR3 region has 15 residues. Germline V gene sequence: CDR1 SGHDN, CDR2 FVKESK. With 0 bases removed from V and 1 base from J, the gap between germline ends came to 9 bases. The CDR3 sequence is CASSQEAFSNTEAFF. The CDR3 nucleotides read TGTGCCAGCAGCCAAGAGGCTTTTTCGAACACTGAAGCTTTCTTT.

This chain uses TRBV5-1 with TRBJ1-2, with a possible D match to TRBD1 (6 bases). V lost 1 base to trimming and J lost 1 base, with 8 bases between them. Germline-derived CDR1 and CDR2 are SGHRS and YFSETQ. This CDR3 is built from 14 residues. In DNA form, the CDR3 reads TGCGCCAGCAGCTTGTCAGGGGTTAACTATGGCTACACCTTC. Residues: CASSLSGVNYGYTF.

The rearrangement uses TRBV2 and TRBJ1-6; D remains unclear. The CDR3 extends over 13 amino acids. Germline loops: CDR1 SNHLY, CDR2 FYNNEI. V was cut by 8 bases and J by 7 bases, with 12 bases left in between. The CDR3 DNA reads as TGTGCCAGCGGGCGGGGTCTCAATTCACCCCTCCACTTT. This codes for CASGRGLNSPLHF.

In the case of this clone: Relative to the germline gene, one junction end is altered; a read error may explain this. The CDR3 loop reads CASSSVPGQGSGANGLTF. The CDR3, as DNA: TGTGCCAGCAGTTCGGTCCCGGGACAGGGTTCGGGGGCCAACGGCCTGACTTTC. This chain joins TRBV27 and TRBJ2-6; TRBD1 matches 9 bases. Germline assignment: CDR1 MNHEY and CDR2 SMNVEV (reference sequence). The CDR3 has 18 residues.

V is TRBV5-1 and J is TRBJ2-4, with 9 positions matching TRBD1. The trim removed 2 bases at V and 12 bases at J, leaving 12 bases unmatched. CDR1 and CDR2 from the germline V gene are SGHRS and YFSETQ. The length of the CDR3 is 15 residues. The CDR3, as DNA: TGCGCCAGCAGCTTACAGGGGGCCCTAGGGGACAGTCAGTACTTC. It yields the protein CASSLQGALGDSQYF.

V is TRBV21-1 and J is TRBJ2-2; TRBD1, as called in the table, went unchecked against the DNA. TRBV21-1 is recorded as a pseudogene. The CDR3 is made up of 19 amino acids. The CDR3 DNA sequence: TGTGCCAGCAGCAAAGCGCAAAGTGGACAGGGAGCGAACACCGGGGAGCTGTTTTTT. Its translation is CASSKAQSGQGANTGELFF.

The J gene is TRBJ2-1, the V gene TRBV18, with 7 bases identical to TRBD1. The germline V gene encodes CDR1 KGHSH and CDR2 LQKENI. V lost 3 bases to trimming and J lost 9 bases; unmatched junction nucleotides: 2. The length of the CDR3 is 12 residues. CDR3 region: CASSPTGTEQFF. CDR3 DNA sequence: TGTGCCAGCTCACCGACAGGGACTGAGCAGTTCTTC.

The rearrangement joins TRBV18 to TRBJ2-7, with a tentative D call TRBD2 (5 bases). The germline V gene encodes CDR1 KGHSH and CDR2 LQKENI. Trimming left V 3 bases short and J 4 bases short, with 10 bases between. This CDR3 has 13 amino acids. CDR3 coding DNA: TGTGCCAGCTCACCGACGACTACGTACGAGCAGTACTTC. Its protein is CASSPTTTYEQYF.

This chain joins TRBV10-1 and TRBJ2-7, with a weak D call TRBD1 (6 bases). This CDR3 comprises 16 residues. V was clipped by 0 bases and J by 3 bases, with 15 bases between them. Germline assignment: CDR1 WNHNN and CDR2 SYGVQD (reference sequence). The DNA for the CDR3 is TGCGCCAGCAGTGAGTCGGGGGCTCCTGATGACTACGAGCAGTACTTC. It encodes CASSESGAPDDYEQYF.

This chain links TRBV7-2 with TRBJ1-3; 8 positions match TRBD1. V trimming: 6 bases; J trimming: 5 bases; junction bases outside the gene matches: 6. The CDR3 length is 14 residues. Germline CDR1 SGHTA, CDR2 FQGNSA. CDR3 DNA: TGTGCCAGCAGACCTGACAGGGGTAGAAACACCATATATTTT. It is translated as CASRPDRGRNTIYF.

This rearrangement joins TRBV4-3 to TRBJ2-7; 9 nucleotides agree with TRBD1. The CDR3 runs 15 residues. Trimming at V came to 1 base and at J to 2 bases, leaving 3 bases not matched to a gene. The germline CDR1 and CDR2 sequences are LGHNA and YSLEER. CDR3 region: CASSQGGQGTYEQYF. DNA of the CDR3: TGCGCCAGCAGCCAAGGGGGACAGGGAACCTACGAGCAGTACTTC.